This T cell receptor beta chain was sequenced during a study of blood T cell repertoires in COVID-19. Overall study: COVID-19 samples from acute and convalescent phases originated in the United States, Italy and Spain. The analysed material was cDNA or gDNA that came from T cells, B-cell-depleted T cells, or PBMCs.

This clone occurred a few times. Here immunoSEQ multiplex PCR was the method, and the copy in TCRdb shows in-frame clones only, minus some. The sample includes about 240,000 clones, around 85% of them seen just once. Participants came from fewer than 25 US areas, aged roughly 18 to 90 years. Cohorts were based on clinical histories the participants reported. V shed 2 bases and J shed 10 bases, with 13 bases lying between them. The CDR3 is 13 residues long. Germline values: CDR1 WSHSY, CDR2 SAAADI. The source material was PBMCs or T cells enriched from blood (not recorded which). The chain links TRBV10-2 to TRBJ2-3; a possible D gene is TRBD2 (5 bases). The source of this sequence is a woman in her thirties or forties with acute COVID-19. This chain's CDR3 is CASSETSRAAQYF. As DNA, the CDR3 is TGCGCCAGCAGTGAGACTAGTAGGGCCGCGCAGTATTTT.